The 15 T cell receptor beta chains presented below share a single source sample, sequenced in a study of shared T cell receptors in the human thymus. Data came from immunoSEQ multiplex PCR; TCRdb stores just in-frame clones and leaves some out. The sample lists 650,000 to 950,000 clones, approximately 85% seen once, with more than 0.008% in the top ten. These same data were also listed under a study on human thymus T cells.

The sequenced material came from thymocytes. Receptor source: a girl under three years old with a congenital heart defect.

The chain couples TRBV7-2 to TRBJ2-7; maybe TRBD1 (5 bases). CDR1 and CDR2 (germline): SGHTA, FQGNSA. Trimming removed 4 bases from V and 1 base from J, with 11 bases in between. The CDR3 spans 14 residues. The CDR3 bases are TGTGCCAGCAGCTCCCCTCAGGGATCCTACGAGCAGTACTTC. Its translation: CASSSPQGSYEQYF.

CDR3 region: CASSQDTPTGGKKNTEAFF. The CDR3, as DNA: TGTGCCAGCAGCCAAGATACCCCGACAGGGGGCAAGAAGAACACTGAAGCTTTCTTT. The gene calls are TRBV4-2 and TRBJ1-1; 10 bases map to TRBD1. With 0 bases clipped from V and 1 base from J, the junction kept 11 bases outside the gene matches. Germline V lookup: CDR1 LGHNA, CDR2 YNFKEQ. The CDR3 consists of 19 residues.

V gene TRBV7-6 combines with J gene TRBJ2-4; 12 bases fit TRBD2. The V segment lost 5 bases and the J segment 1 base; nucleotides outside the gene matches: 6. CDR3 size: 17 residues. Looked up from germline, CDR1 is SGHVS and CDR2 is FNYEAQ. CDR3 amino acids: CASSTTSGGFAKNIQYF. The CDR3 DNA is TGTGCCAGCAGCACAACTAGCGGGGGGTTCGCCAAAAACATTCAGTACTTC. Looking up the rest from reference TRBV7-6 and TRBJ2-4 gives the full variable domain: GAGVSQSPRYKVTKRGQDVALRCDPISGHVSLYWYRQALGQGPEFLTYFNYEAQQDKSGLPNDRFSAERPEGSISTLTIQRTEQRDSAMYRCASSTTSGGFAKNIQYFGAGTRLSVL.

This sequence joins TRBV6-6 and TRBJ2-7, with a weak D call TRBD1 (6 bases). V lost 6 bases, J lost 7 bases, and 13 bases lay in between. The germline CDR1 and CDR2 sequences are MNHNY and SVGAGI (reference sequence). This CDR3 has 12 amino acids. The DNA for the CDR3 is TGTGCCAGCAGCGTACAGGGTCATGAGCAGTACTTC. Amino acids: CASSVQGHEQYF.

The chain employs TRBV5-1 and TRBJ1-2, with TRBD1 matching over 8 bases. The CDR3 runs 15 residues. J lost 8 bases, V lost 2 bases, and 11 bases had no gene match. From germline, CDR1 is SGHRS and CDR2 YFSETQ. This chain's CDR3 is CASSFLTGDRQGYTF. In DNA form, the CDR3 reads TGCGCCAGCAGCTTCTTGACAGGGGACAGACAAGGCTACACCTTC. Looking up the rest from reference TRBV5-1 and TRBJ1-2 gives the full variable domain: KAGVTQTPRYLIKTRGQQVTLSCSPISGHRSVSWYQQTPGQGLQFLFEYFSETQRNKGNFPGRFSGRQFSNSRSEMNVSTLELGDSALYLCASSFLTGDRQGYTFGSGTRLTVV.

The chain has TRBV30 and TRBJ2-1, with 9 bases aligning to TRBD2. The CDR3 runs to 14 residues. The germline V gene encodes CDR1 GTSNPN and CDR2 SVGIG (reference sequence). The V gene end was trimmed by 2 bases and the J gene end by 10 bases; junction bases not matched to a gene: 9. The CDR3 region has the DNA TGTGCCTGGAGTTGTAGCGGGGGATTAGAGGAGCAGTTCTTC. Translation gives CAWSCSGGLEEQFF.

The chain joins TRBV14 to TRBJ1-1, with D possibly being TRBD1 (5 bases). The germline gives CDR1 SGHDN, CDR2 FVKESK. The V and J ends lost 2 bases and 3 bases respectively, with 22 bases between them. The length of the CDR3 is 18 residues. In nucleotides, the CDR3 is TGTGCCAGCAGCCAACCAGAAGTGGGGGGTGACGAGGACACTGAAGCTTTCTTT. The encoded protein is CASSQPEVGGDEDTEAFF.

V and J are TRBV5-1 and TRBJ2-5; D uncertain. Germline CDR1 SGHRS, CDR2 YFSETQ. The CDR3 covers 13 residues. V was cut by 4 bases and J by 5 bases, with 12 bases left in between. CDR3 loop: CASSGVSRETQYF. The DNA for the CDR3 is TGCGCCAGCAGCGGAGTTTCCCGGGAGACCCAGTACTTC.

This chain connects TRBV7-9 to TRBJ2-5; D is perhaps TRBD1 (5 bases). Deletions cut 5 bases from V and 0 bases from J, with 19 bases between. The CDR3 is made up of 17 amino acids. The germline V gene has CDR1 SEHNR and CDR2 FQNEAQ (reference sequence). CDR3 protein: CASSPPLGRTHQETQYF. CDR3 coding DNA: TGTGCCAGCAGCCCCCCCCTGGGGCGGACACACCAAGAGACCCAGTACTTC.

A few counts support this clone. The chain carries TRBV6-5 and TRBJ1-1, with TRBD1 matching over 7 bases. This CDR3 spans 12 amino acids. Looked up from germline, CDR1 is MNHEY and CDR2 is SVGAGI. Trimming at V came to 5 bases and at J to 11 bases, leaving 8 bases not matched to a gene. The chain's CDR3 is CASSTGAEGAFF. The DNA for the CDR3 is TGTGCCAGCAGTACAGGGGCTGAGGGGGCTTTCTTT.

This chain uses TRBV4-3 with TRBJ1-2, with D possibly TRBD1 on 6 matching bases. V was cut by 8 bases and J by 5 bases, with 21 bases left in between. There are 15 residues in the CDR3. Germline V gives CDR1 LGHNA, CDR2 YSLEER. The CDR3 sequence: CASQDSSRGLYGYTF. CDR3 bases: TGCGCCAGCCAGGACAGTTCGAGGGGCCTATATGGCTACACCTTC.

The CDR3 nucleotides read TGTGCCAGATCACGACGGGGCACAGATACGCAGTATTTT. This encodes CARSRRGTDTQYF. The J gene is TRBJ2-3, the V gene TRBV10-3; no reliable D call. The CDR3 sequence is 13 residues long. Germline V gene sequence: CDR1 ENHRY, CDR2 SYGVKD. V was cut by 10 bases and J by 1 base, with 12 bases left in between.

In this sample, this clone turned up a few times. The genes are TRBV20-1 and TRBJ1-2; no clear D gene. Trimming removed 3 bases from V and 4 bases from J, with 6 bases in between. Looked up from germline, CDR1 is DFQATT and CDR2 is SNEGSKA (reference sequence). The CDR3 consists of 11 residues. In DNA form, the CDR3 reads TGCAGTGCTAGTAGCAGCTATGGCTACACCTTC. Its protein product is CSASSSYGYTF.

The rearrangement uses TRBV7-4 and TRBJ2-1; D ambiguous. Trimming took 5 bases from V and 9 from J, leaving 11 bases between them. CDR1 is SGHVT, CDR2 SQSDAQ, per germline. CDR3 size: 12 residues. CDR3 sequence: CASSPPGGEQFF. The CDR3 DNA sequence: TGTGCCAGCAGCCCCCCCGGTGGTGAGCAGTTCTTC.

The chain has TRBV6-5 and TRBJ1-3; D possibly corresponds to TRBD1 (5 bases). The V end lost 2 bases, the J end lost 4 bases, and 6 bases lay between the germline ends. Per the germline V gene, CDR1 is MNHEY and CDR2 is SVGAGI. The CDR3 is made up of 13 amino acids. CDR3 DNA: TGTGCCAGCAGTTACAGGACAGGAAACACCATATATTTT. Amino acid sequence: CASSYRTGNTIYF.